The clone carrying this T cell receptor (beta chain) was picked up a small number of times. No antigen is known for it. Production of TCR cDNA was by 5'RACE template switching, which also added a universal primer site and UMIs. TCRdb called the 5' RACE reads again in MiXCR, with one record for every CDR3 protein. The sample lists some 670,000 distinct CDR3 sequences; 9% to 15% were seen once. This record comes from a study of T cells after yellow fever vaccination. Study overall: Preparation of fractions with low cell numbers was performed using SMART-Seq v4 Ultra Low Input. Broader study findings: The presence of abundant clonotypes contaminating from the bulk population was possible in FACS-sorted repertoires.

Between the trimmed V and J ends, which lost 5 bases and 1 base, there was a span of 11 bases. Germline CDR1 and CDR2: GTSNPN and SVGIG (reference sequence). This CDR3 contains 13 residues. The chain is built from TRBV30 and TRBJ2-5; D may correspond to TRBD1 or TRBD2 (6 bases each). This clonotype originated in a man aged 30 to 45 who received the YFV17D yellow fever vaccine. The input for sequencing was PBMCs, taken on the day of the yellow fever booster vaccination. CDR3 DNA: TGTGCCTGGCTTCCGGGGGCCCAAGAGACCCAGTACTTC. It encodes CAWLPGAQETQYF.